This passage covers 19 T cell receptor beta chains from one sample sequenced in a study of T cell changes during pregnancy in multiple sclerosis. TCRdb's table, derived via immunoSEQ multiplex PCR, lists solely in-frame clones and lacks some. The data contain some 94,000 clones, 92% of them singletons. Specimen: peripheral blood, collected in the first trimester of pregnancy. The receptors stem from a female donor with multiple sclerosis, enrolled in a pregnancy study.

The chain couples TRBV27 to TRBJ2-3; TRBD1 matches 8 bases. Per the germline V gene, CDR1 is MNHEY and CDR2 is SMNVEV (reference sequence). The CDR3 consists of 17 residues. V was clipped by 5 bases and J by 0 bases; unmatched bases: 10. In DNA form, the CDR3 reads TGTGCCAGCAGTACAGCCCCTCGACAGGGGAGCACAGATACGCAGTATTTT. It yields the protein CASSTAPRQGSTDTQYF.

V usage is TRBV27 and J usage is TRBJ2-7, with 9 bases identical to TRBD1. Trimming removed 2 bases from V and 6 bases from J; junction bases left unmatched: 8. Germline CDR1 reads MNHEY; CDR2 reads SMNVEV (reference sequence). This CDR3 has 15 amino acids. The CDR3 nucleotides read TGTGCCAGCAGTTTACCCGGGACAGGGCGCCTCGAGCAGTACTTC. Translating gives CASSLPGTGRLEQYF.

The rearrangement joins TRBV19 to TRBJ2-3; 9 nucleotides align to TRBD2. The V segment lost 9 bases and the J segment 3 bases; nucleotides outside the gene matches: 13. This CDR3 region has 16 residues. Germline CDR1 and CDR2: LNHDA and SQIVND (reference sequence). The CDR3 loop is CASRKGRAGGTDTQYF. The DNA for the CDR3 is TGTGCCAGCCGCAAGGGCAGGGCGGGAGGGACAGATACGCAGTATTTT.

The chain recombines TRBV30 with TRBJ1-2; tentatively, D is TRBD1 (6 bases). CDR1 is GTSNPN, CDR2 SVGIG, per germline (reference sequence). Trimming pared 1 base from V and 8 bases from J, leaving 20 bases between. The CDR3 runs to 15 residues. DNA for the CDR3: TGTGCCTGGAGTGGCGCCCTGAGCAGGGGCAAAGGCTACACCTTC. This gives the protein CAWSGALSRGKGYTF.

The chain couples TRBV11-3 to TRBJ2-1, with 7 nucleotides matching TRBD2. The CDR3 loop spans 16 amino acids. Germline CDR1 reads SGHNT; CDR2 reads YENEEA. The J segment lost 1 base and the V segment lost 0 bases, leaving 3 bases of the junction unmatched. The CDR3 sequence is CASSLDGSGSYNEQFF. The CDR3 nucleotides are TGTGCCAGCAGCTTAGATGGTAGCGGGTCCTACAATGAGCAGTTCTTC.

This sequence joins TRBV2 and TRBJ2-7, with a weak D call TRBD2 (6 bases). CDR3 length: 16 residues. Germline CDR1 is SNHLY and CDR2 is FYNNEI. V shed 0 bases and J shed 0 bases, with 12 bases lying between them. The CDR3 DNA sequence: TGTGCCAGCAGTGAAGCTAGAAGCGGGTACTCCTACGAGCAGTACTTC. It translates to CASSEARSGYSYEQYF.

The chain has TRBV27 and TRBJ1-2; D not certain. Per the germline V gene, CDR1 is MNHEY and CDR2 is SMNVEV (reference sequence). CDR3 size: 13 residues. Trimming removed 0 bases at V and 5 bases at J, with 7 bases between. CDR3 amino acids: CASSLSSHYGYTF. CDR3 DNA sequence: TGTGCCAGCAGTTTATCGTCCCATTATGGCTACACCTTC.

V gene TRBV4-3 combines with J gene TRBJ2-1; the match to TRBD2 covers 10 bases. With V trimmed by 5 bases and J by 7 bases, 11 bases remained unmatched. The V gene's germline CDR1 is LGHNA and CDR2 YSLEER. This CDR3 has 16 amino acids. This CDR3 reads CASSKSSSGSRNEQFF. The CDR3 DNA is TGCGCCAGCAGCAAGTCCTCTAGCGGGAGTCGTAATGAGCAGTTCTTC.

The chain carries TRBV5-1 and TRBJ2-1, with unresolved D. V was clipped by 1 base and J by 12 bases, with 17 bases between them. The CDR3 is 14 amino acids. Per the germline V gene, CDR1 is SGHRS and CDR2 is YFSETQ. The CDR3 nucleotides read TGCGCCAGCAGCTTGTTGAGCGAGCCCGACGGGCAGTTCTTC. Translating gives CASSLLSEPDGQFF.

The CDR3 sequence is CASSPPGTPQDEQYF. DNA of the CDR3: TGTGCCAGCTCACCGCCCGGGACTCCGCAAGACGAGCAGTACTTC. The rearrangement joins TRBV18 to TRBJ2-7, with a possible D match to TRBD2 (6 bases). Germline V gene data show CDR1 as KGHSH and CDR2 as LQKENI. The CDR3 covers 15 residues. V dropped 3 bases and J dropped 5 bases, with 17 bases sitting between them.

This chain joins TRBV6-1 and TRBJ1-1, with D unresolved. The V and J ends lost 1 base and 1 base respectively, with 10 bases between them. The CDR3 covers 15 residues. CDR1 and CDR2 from the germline V gene are MNHNS and SASEGT. The CDR3 DNA reads TGTGCCAGCAGTGAAGAGGTCATAGCGAACACTGAAGCTTTCTTT. It encodes CASSEEVIANTEAFF.

This clone was picked up one time. J is TRBJ1-3 and V is TRBV6-6; possibly TRBD1 for D (5 bases). CDR1 and CDR2 (germline): MNHNY, SVGAGI (reference sequence). The CDR3 has 16 amino acids. V was cut by 2 bases and J by 1 base, with 12 bases left in between. CDR3 loop: CASSYPQGSSGNTIYF. CDR3 bases: TGTGCCAGCAGTTACCCCCAGGGTAGTTCTGGAAACACCATATATTTT.

V gene TRBV4-1 combines with J gene TRBJ2-1, with 12 bases that match TRBD2. V lost 0 bases, J lost 7 bases, and 4 bases stayed unmatched. CDR3 size: 16 residues. Looked up from germline, CDR1 is MGHRA and CDR2 is YSYEKL. The CDR3 spells CASSQETSGRSNEQFF. The CDR3 DNA follows: TGCGCCAGCAGCCAAGAGACTAGCGGGAGAAGTAATGAGCAGTTCTTC.

V and J are TRBV7-9 and TRBJ1-2; 8 bases match TRBD1. This CDR3 spans 14 amino acids. V was pared by 6 bases and J by 5 bases, with 8 bases of the junction left unmatched. The germline V gene encodes CDR1 SEHNR and CDR2 FQNEAQ (reference sequence). CDR3 loop: CASSRGQAYYGYTF. CDR3 in DNA: TGTGCCAGCAGTCGGGGACAGGCATATTATGGCTACACCTTC.

The chain couples TRBV5-6 to TRBJ2-5, with a possible D match to TRBD1 (5 bases). The CDR3 consists of 15 residues. Germline V gene lookup returns CDR1 SGHDT and CDR2 YYEEEE. V lost 4 bases, J lost 1 base, and 14 bases lay in between. This CDR3 is CASSPYWTPQETQYF. The CDR3 nucleotides are TGTGCCAGCAGCCCCTACTGGACACCCCAAGAGACCCAGTACTTC.

The chain joins TRBV27 to TRBJ2-7; the D gene is possibly TRBD2 (6 bases). The length of the CDR3 is 14 residues. V was pared by 3 bases and J by 2 bases, with 11 bases between. Germline V lookup: CDR1 MNHEY, CDR2 SMNVEV (reference sequence). This chain's CDR3 is CASSLQEGPYEQYF. Written as DNA, the CDR3 is TGTGCCAGCAGTTTGCAGGAGGGTCCCTACGAGCAGTACTTC.

The chain is built from TRBV5-1 and TRBJ2-7; 10 positions agree with TRBD2. Germline CDR1 reads SGHRS; CDR2 reads YFSETQ. The junction had 2 bases not matched to a gene; V was cut back by 0 bases and J by 2 bases. This CDR3 has 15 amino acids. The CDR3 DNA is TGCGCCAGCAGCTTGGTACTAGCGGGAACCTACGAGCAGTACTTC. Its translation: CASSLVLAGTYEQYF.

The rearrangement uses TRBV28 and TRBJ1-1, with D perhaps TRBD1 (5 bases). With 5 bases removed from V and 2 bases from J, the gap between germline ends came to 18 bases. Germline values: CDR1 MDHEN, CDR2 SYDVKM. The CDR3 consists of 16 residues. The CDR3 nucleotides are TGTGCCAGCAGTCCCCCCCCTACAGGTGCCAACACTGAAGCTTTCTTT. Its protein product is CASSPPPTGANTEAFF.

The chain uses TRBV27 and TRBJ1-4, with a weak D call TRBD1 (6 bases). Per the germline V gene, CDR1 is MNHEY and CDR2 is SMNVEV (reference sequence). The ends were cut back, 5 bases at V and 7 bases at J, with 14 bases in the middle. The CDR3 totals 14 residues. The CDR3 spells CASSDATGSEKLFF. For the CDR3, the DNA is TGTGCCAGCAGTGATGCAACAGGGAGTGAAAAACTGTTTTTT.